Listed here are 3 T cell receptor beta chains from one sample, sequenced in a study of identical twins. TCRdb processed the 5' RACE reads anew with MiXCR; each CDR3 protein has one entry. The table lists approximately 600,000 distinct CDR3 sequences, roughly 7.2% of them singletons. This same sample was also taken into another study, of yellow fever vaccine responses in identical twins.

The source material was PBMCs. These receptors were collected from a woman aged 18-29 years in good health.

Only a few counts were recorded for this clonotype. The chain recombines TRBV6-1 with TRBJ2-3; maybe TRBD1 (6 bases). Looked up from germline, CDR1 is MNHNS and CDR2 is SASEGT. The CDR3 covers 16 residues. V shed 5 bases and J shed 1 base, with 16 bases lying between them. In nucleotides, the CDR3 is TGTGCCAGCAGTCTAACCCGACAGGAGGGCACAGATACGCAGTATTTT. This encodes CASSLTRQEGTDTQYF.

The chain couples TRBV18 to TRBJ2-4, with 10 nucleotides matching TRBD1. J gave up 8 bases and V 6 bases, and 13 bases lay outside the gene matches. The length of the CDR3 is 16 residues. The germline CDR1 and CDR2 sequences are KGHSH and LQKENI. For the CDR3, the DNA is TGTGCCAGCTCGCCCAATGACGGACAGGGGGGGGACATTCAGTACTTC. Translating gives CASSPNDGQGGDIQYF.

V is TRBV12-3 or TRBV12-4 and J is TRBJ2-1, with D unclear. Trimming cost V 8 bases and J 5 bases, with 10 bases left between them. The CDR3 length is 12 residues. In DNA form, the CDR3 reads TGTGCCAGCTCCTGGGTGGACAATGAGCAGTTCTTC. This sequence encodes CASSWVDNEQFF.